Detailed here is one TCR beta chain. Using immunoSEQ multiplex PCR, the repertoire was profiled, and TCRdb retains in-frame clones only, with some absent. The sample lists about 120,000 clones, approximately 81% seen once, with 3% to 4.5% in the top ten. These data originate in a study of blood T cell repertoires in COVID-19. The germline V gene encodes CDR1 SGHDT and CDR2 YYEEEE. CDR3 length equals 14 residues. Losses at the gene ends were 4 bases for V and 6 bases for J; bases not matched to a gene: 6. The receptor comes from a woman older than 75 with acute or convalescent COVID-19. Input material: peripheral blood. This rearrangement joins TRBV5-6 to TRBJ2-7; 11 bases match TRBD1. In DNA form, the CDR3 reads TGTGCCAGCAGCCGGGACAGGGGGTACGGCGAGCAGTACTTC. It codes for CASSRDRGYGEQYF.